What follows is one T cell receptor (beta chain) and its context. Its antigen remains unknown. This table comes from immunoSEQ multiplex PCR, and its TCRdb copy is limited to in-frame clones, with some not included. The sample carries about 94,000 clones, nearly 90% recorded once. Time point indicated: week 47, end of study. Every vaccine dose comprised 300 ug of mutant IDH1 20-mer peptide plus topical imiquimod. There are 17 residues in the CDR3. CDR1 and CDR2 from the germline V gene are LNHDA and SQIVND (reference sequence). With 2 bases removed from V and 1 base from J, the gap between germline ends came to 17 bases. The sample is drawn from a study of a mutant IDH1 vaccine in newly diagnosed glioma. Study overall: Earlier therapy was either radiotherapy, temozolomide, or both, and most got both.

V is TRBV19 and J is TRBJ1-1; possible D gene TRBD1, 5 bases. The TCR originated in a woman aged 45-60 years with glioma. The sample here was PBMCs, taken from a glioma patient whose treatment included an IDH1 peptide vaccine. CDR3 bases: TGTGCCAGTAGTATACCCCCATTGGGGGGTGGGAACACTGAAGCTTTCTTT. Its protein product is CASSIPPLGGGNTEAFF.